Shown below are 21 T cell receptor beta chains from a single sample sequenced in a study of OX40 agonist ivuxolimab in advanced cancers. This table comes from immunoSEQ multiplex PCR, and its TCRdb copy is limited to in-frame clones, with some not included. The sample shows about 62,000 clones, approximately 91% of them seen only once. The specimen comprised CD4+ or CD8+ T cells sorted from blood, sampled in a trial of the OX40 agonist ivuxolimab. These TCRs come from an adult with an advanced solid tumor such as melanoma, head and neck, liver or kidney cancer.

The CDR3 spells CATSRAGANTEAFF. CDR3 sequence (DNA): TGTGCCACCAGCAGAGCCGGAGCCAACACTGAAGCTTTCTTT. The chain is built from TRBV15 and TRBJ1-1, with D hard to call. This CDR3 contains 14 residues. V was shortened by 1 base and J by 2 bases, with 8 bases between the two germline ends. Germline V gene lookup returns CDR1 LNHNV and CDR2 YYDKDF (reference sequence).

V usage is TRBV18 and J usage is TRBJ1-6; D is perhaps TRBD1 (5 bases). The germline gives CDR1 KGHSH, CDR2 LQKENI. The CDR3 has 13 amino acids. The V gene lost 3 bases and the J gene lost 13 bases, with 13 bases spanning the gap. The CDR3 protein is CASSPETGGPLHF. CDR3 bases: TGTGCCAGCTCACCGGAAACGGGGGGTCCCCTCCACTTT.

This chain uses TRBV7-9 with TRBJ1-2; D perhaps matches TRBD1 (5 bases). The CDR3 totals 11 residues. CDR1 SEHNR and CDR2 FQNEAQ come from the germline V gene (reference sequence). Between the trimmed V and J ends, which lost 5 bases and 8 bases, there was a span of 9 bases. The CDR3 protein is CASSLGTGYTF. The CDR3 bases are TGTGCCAGCAGCCTAGGGACGGGCTACACCTTC.

The V call is TRBV2, the J call TRBJ2-2; TRBD2 is a possible D gene (6 bases). The CDR3 is 15 amino acids. V lost 7 bases, J lost 1 base, and 13 bases lay in between. Per the germline V gene, CDR1 is SNHLY and CDR2 is FYNNEI. In DNA form, the CDR3 reads TGTGCCAGCATTAGGGAGGTTAAGAACACCGGGGAGCTGTTTTTT. Translating gives CASIREVKNTGELFF.

The chain employs TRBV6-6 and TRBJ1-2; TRBD1 matches at 9 bases. Germline loops: CDR1 MNHNY, CDR2 SVGAGI (reference sequence). The CDR3 is 13 amino acids. J gave up 6 bases and V 2 bases, and 1 base lay outside the gene matches. The CDR3 sequence is CASSYRDRDGYTF. Here the CDR3 DNA reads TGTGCCAGCAGTTACCGGGACAGGGATGGCTACACCTTC.

The chain is built from TRBV6-1 and TRBJ2-7; D unclear. Trimming left V 7 bases short and J 4 bases short, with 20 bases between. There are 15 residues in the CDR3. Germline CDR1 reads MNHNS; CDR2 reads SASEGT. CDR3: CASTRPTFGTYEQYF. CDR3 nucleotide sequence: TGTGCCAGCACCCGCCCGACCTTCGGCACGTACGAGCAGTACTTC.

J is TRBJ1-6 and V is TRBV5-1; 9 bases are shared with TRBD1. Germline CDR1 is SGHRS and CDR2 is YFSETQ. The length of the CDR3 is 18 residues. Unmatched junction bases numbered 13, after V lost 4 bases and J lost 5 bases. The CDR3 sequence is CASSAGQGSPTNNSPLHF. In DNA form, the CDR3 reads TGCGCCAGCAGCGCGGGACAGGGCAGCCCCACCAATAATTCACCCCTCCACTTT.

This chain connects TRBV10-3 to TRBJ1-4, with D possibly TRBD1 on 6 matching bases. The CDR3 is 14 residues long. V was shortened by 6 bases and J by 2 bases, with 10 bases between the two germline ends. Germline loops: CDR1 ENHRY, CDR2 SYGVKD. This chain's CDR3 is CAIRRDMTNEKLFF. In DNA form, the CDR3 reads TGTGCCATCAGACGGGACATGACTAATGAAAAACTGTTTTTT.

V gene TRBV27 combines with J gene TRBJ1-5; D is perhaps TRBD1 (6 bases). V lost 5 bases, J lost 1 base, and 27 bases lay in between. Germline V lookup: CDR1 MNHEY, CDR2 SMNVEV (reference sequence). CDR3 length: 20 residues. The CDR3 loop reads CASSHSRKNRETWSNQPQHF. The CDR3 DNA sequence: TGTGCCAGCAGTCATTCCAGGAAAAACAGGGAAACATGGAGCAATCAGCCCCAGCATTTT.

A note on this clone: Other DNA variants within this sample encode the same CDR3. The chain employs TRBV5-4 and TRBJ1-2; 7 positions agree with TRBD1. V lost 4 bases and J lost 1; bases outside the gene matches: 10. Germline V CDR1 and CDR2: SGHNT, YYREEE (reference sequence). The CDR3 runs to 16 residues. The CDR3 sequence is CASSDSSRGDNYGYTF. CDR3 DNA sequence: TGTGCCAGCAGCGACTCGAGCAGGGGGGATAACTATGGCTACACCTTC.

The CDR3 bases are TGTGCCAGCAGCAATTCAGGGGGCCAAGAGACCCAGTACTTC. Its translation: CASSNSGGQETQYF. The chain couples TRBV5-5 to TRBJ2-5, with 7 bases that match TRBD1. V lost 4 bases and J lost 1; bases outside the gene matches: 4. Germline CDR1 and CDR2: SGHKS and YYEKEE (reference sequence). This CDR3 is built from 14 residues.

This chain joins TRBV7-9 and TRBJ2-1, with 15 bases matching TRBD2. The germline gives CDR1 SEHNR, CDR2 FQNEAQ (reference sequence). The CDR3 spans 19 residues. Trimming removed 7 bases from V and 1 base from J; junction bases left unmatched: 11. The CDR3 loop is CASIGTSGRLERSYNEQFF. Here the CDR3 DNA reads TGTGCCAGCATCGGGACTAGCGGGAGGCTAGAGAGATCCTACAATGAGCAGTTCTTC.

CDR3 protein: CASSIGASGSVTDTQYF. The CDR3 DNA sequence: TGTGCCAGTAGTATTGGGGCTAGCGGGTCCGTCACAGATACGCAGTATTTT. The gene calls are TRBV19 and TRBJ2-3; 8 nucleotides match TRBD2. Germline V gene lookup returns CDR1 LNHDA and CDR2 SQIVND (reference sequence). The CDR3 has 17 residues. Trimming took 3 bases from V and 2 from J; bases not matched to a gene: 10.

V usage is TRBV7-3 and J usage is TRBJ2-5; no clear D gene. V was cut by 5 bases and J by 2 bases, with 9 bases left in between. CDR1 is SGHTA and CDR2 is FQGTGA in the germline V gene. This CDR3 is 13 amino acids long. The CDR3 protein is CASSRQVQETQYF. The CDR3 bases are TGTGCCAGCAGCCGGCAGGTTCAAGAGACCCAGTACTTC.

The rearrangement uses TRBV7-9 and TRBJ1-6; D is unresolved. V was shortened by 5 bases and J by 5 bases, with 10 bases between the two germline ends. CDR1 and CDR2 (germline): SEHNR, FQNEAQ (reference sequence). CDR3 length: 14 residues. The CDR3 sequence: CASSGLRDNSPLHF. CDR3 nucleotide sequence: TGTGCCAGCAGCGGACTTCGGGATAATTCACCCCTCCACTTT.

This rearrangement joins TRBV11-3 to TRBJ2-7; 8 bases map to TRBD2. The V segment lost 5 bases and the J segment 6 bases; nucleotides outside the gene matches: 12. In germline, CDR1 is SGHNT, CDR2 YENEEA. The CDR3 sequence is 15 residues long. The CDR3 sequence: CASSPGGTSIVEQYF. The CDR3 DNA follows: TGTGCCAGCAGCCCCGGGGGGACTAGTATCGTCGAGCAGTACTTC.

The rearrangement uses TRBV6-6 and TRBJ2-2, with 7 bases fitting TRBD1. Germline CDR1 is MNHNY and CDR2 is SVGAGI (reference sequence). This CDR3 spans 13 amino acids. Trimming took 9 bases from V and 4 from J; bases not matched to a gene: 5. The CDR3: CASEGAGTGELFF. The CDR3 bases are TGTGCCAGTGAGGGGGCCGGCACCGGGGAGCTGTTTTTT.

The CDR3 DNA sequence: TGCGCCAGCAGCGGACTAGCGGGGGGGAACAATGAGCAGTTCTTC. This gives the protein CASSGLAGGNNEQFF. This chain uses TRBV5-1 with TRBJ2-1; TRBD2 aligns across 15 bases. The CDR3 runs 15 residues. The ends lost 4 bases at V and 5 bases at J; junction bases unmatched: 1. Germline values: CDR1 SGHRS, CDR2 YFSETQ.

The rearrangement uses TRBV7-2 and TRBJ2-5; weak D call: TRBD1 (6 bases). The CDR3 totals 13 residues. V gave up 2 bases and J gave up 5 bases, with 9 bases separating them. From germline, CDR1 is SGHTA and CDR2 FQGNSA. CDR3 sequence reads: CASSLNRAETQYF. CDR3 sequence (DNA): TGTGCCAGCAGCTTAAACAGGGCGGAGACCCAGTACTTC.

Regarding this clone: One junction end does not reproduce the germline sequence, and a read error may be involved. J is TRBJ2-5 and V is TRBV5-1; 8 positions match TRBD1. The CDR3 extends over 17 amino acids. The V gene's germline CDR1 is SGHRS and CDR2 YFSETQ. The CDR3 protein is CAGSPTGEAARSETQYF. The CDR3, as DNA: TGCGCCGGCAGCCCGACAGGGGAGGCGGCTAGGTCGGAGACCCAGTACTTC.

CDR3 sequence reads: CASSPGGARAGELFF. In DNA form, the CDR3 reads TGTGCCAGCAGCCCCGGGGGGGCGAGAGCCGGGGAGCTGTTTTTT. This sequence joins TRBV6-6 and TRBJ2-2, with 8 bases that match TRBD2. Germline assignment: CDR1 MNHNY and CDR2 SVGAGI (reference sequence). The CDR3 runs to 15 residues. Trimming removed 6 bases from V and 6 bases from J; junction bases left unmatched: 9.